These 27 T cell receptor beta chains originate from one sample sequenced in a study of spatial heterogeneity in lung cancer (dated by TCRdb to between 2018 and 2021). Explained via the paper, the time point label denotes: sample taken at primary tumor resection. The library came from 5' RACE. The sequencing machine was a NextSeq 500. TCRdb ran its own pipeline on the public reads, namely fastp trimming at Q25 and MiXCR clone calling, and kept in-frame beta chains. For every CDR3 protein sequence, its rows merge into one entry that carries the most common genes and DNA. This sample lists just under 95,000 distinct CDR3 sequences; more than 10% were detected once. The ten largest clones represent just over 40% of the sample. The sample in question was PBMCs, obtained at surgery. The receptor set was obtained from a male donor with early-stage non-small cell lung cancer.

The rearrangement joins TRBV7-9 to TRBJ2-7; 10 nucleotides match TRBD1. Trimming removed 6 bases from V and 4 bases from J; junction bases left unmatched: 6. In germline, CDR1 is SEHNR, CDR2 FQNEAQ (reference sequence). This CDR3 has 14 amino acids. The CDR3 coding sequence is TGTGCCAGCAGATTTTCGGGACAGGGGTACGAGCAGTACTTC. Translation gives CASRFSGQGYEQYF. The whole variable domain, remainder taken from reference TRBV7-9 and TRBJ2-7, is DTGVSQNPRHKITKRGQNVTFRCDPISEHNRLYWYRQTLGQGPEFLTYFQNEAQLEKSRLLSDRFSAERPKGSFSTLEIQRTEQGDSAMYLCASRFSGQGYEQYFGPGTRLTVT.

This clonotype was seen repeatedly, ten times or more. The chain employs TRBV24-1 and TRBJ1-2, with D tentatively TRBD1 (5 bases). Between the trimmed V and J ends, which lost 3 bases and 3 bases, there was a span of 7 bases. The CDR3 covers 13 residues. Germline CDR1 reads KGHDR; CDR2 reads SFDVKD. The CDR3 loop is CATSDGTYYGYTF. Here the CDR3 DNA reads TGTGCCACCAGTGATGGGACCTACTATGGCTACACCTTC.

The chain uses TRBV5-5 and TRBJ2-3, with D possibly being TRBD1 (6 bases). V was clipped by 3 bases and J by 2 bases, with 10 bases between them. CDR3 length: 14 amino acids. Germline V gene data show CDR1 as SGHKS and CDR2 as YYEKEE (reference sequence). The CDR3 sequence: CASSSQGYTDTQYF. The CDR3 region has the DNA TGTGCCAGCAGCTCACAGGGCTACACAGATACGCAGTATTTT.

J is TRBJ2-1 and V is TRBV11-2; TRBD2 aligns across 12 bases. CDR1 and CDR2 from the germline V gene are SGHAT and FQNNGV. The CDR3 length is 15 residues. J gave up 8 bases and V 4 bases, and 6 bases lay outside the gene matches. This CDR3 reads CASSSPGLAGYEQFF. The CDR3 DNA follows: TGTGCCAGCAGCTCACCTGGACTAGCGGGGTATGAGCAGTTCTTC.

The V and J genes are TRBV24-1 and TRBJ2-2; D gene uncertain. Trimming cost V 5 bases and J 0 bases, with 12 bases left between them. The CDR3 contains 16 residues. The germline gives CDR1 KGHDR, CDR2 SFDVKD. As DNA, the CDR3 is TGTGCCACCAGTGTCCGGCGGCTGGCGAACACCGGGGAGCTGTTTTTT. Translating it yields CATSVRRLANTGELFF.

A few counts support this clonotype. This sequence joins TRBV5-8 and TRBJ2-3, with TRBD2 matching over 12 bases. Trimming took 2 bases from V and 9 from J; bases not matched to a gene: 7. The CDR3 is 15 amino acids. Germline V lookup: CDR1 SGHTS, CDR2 YDEGEE. The CDR3 region has the DNA TGTGCCAGCAGCTTCCGACTAGCGGGAGAAGGCACGCAGTATTTT. Translating it yields CASSFRLAGEGTQYF.

This clonotype has only a few counts. V usage is TRBV6-2 or TRBV6-3 and J usage is TRBJ2-7; D gene uncertain. Germline CDR1 reads MNHEY; CDR2 reads SVGEGT. CDR3 length equals 12 residues. V dropped 4 bases and J dropped 3 bases, with 7 bases sitting between them. The CDR3 nucleotides read TGTGCCAGCAGTTTCGGCGGCTACGAGCAGTACTTC. Its translation is CASSFGGYEQYF.

This clonotype was counted only a few times. The chain couples TRBV11-2 to TRBJ2-3, with D unresolved. The V gene lost 5 bases and the J gene lost 3 bases, with 6 bases spanning the gap. The CDR3 is made up of 12 amino acids. Germline CDR1 and CDR2: SGHAT and FQNNGV. CDR3 residues: CASSRRTDTQYF. The DNA for the CDR3 is TGTGCCAGCAGCCGAAGGACAGATACGCAGTATTTT.

This clonotype was counted a few times. The J gene is TRBJ2-1, the V gene TRBV11-2; 10 bases map to TRBD1. Germline lookup yields CDR1 SGHAT and CDR2 FQNNGV. With V trimmed by 0 bases and J by 4 bases, 3 bases remained unmatched. This CDR3 comprises 16 residues. The CDR3 sequence is CASSLEGTGEYNEQFF. The CDR3 nucleotides are TGTGCCAGCAGCTTAGAAGGGACAGGGGAATACAATGAGCAGTTCTTC.

This clonotype has more than one count but fewer than ten. The chain has TRBV6-6 and TRBJ1-1; D perhaps matches TRBD1 (5 bases). The germline CDR1 and CDR2 sequences are MNHNY and SVGAGI (reference sequence). The CDR3 covers 16 residues. V lost 0 bases and J 1 base, leaving 12 bases between the germline ends. The CDR3 loop reads CASSYSVTATNTEAFF. The DNA for the CDR3 is TGTGCCAGCAGTTACTCGGTGACAGCCACGAACACTGAAGCTTTCTTT.

The table lists this clonotype with a few counts. The chain links TRBV28 to TRBJ1-2, with 9 bases aligning to TRBD1. Per the germline V gene, CDR1 is MDHEN and CDR2 is SYDVKM. The length of the CDR3 is 13 residues. V gave up 4 bases and J gave up 7 bases; unmatched junction bases: 4. The DNA for the CDR3 is TGTGCCAGCAGTTCGGGACAGGGTGGTGGCTACACCTTC. It is translated as CASSSGQGGGYTF.

The chain carries TRBV27 and TRBJ1-6, with D maybe TRBD1 (5 bases). Per the germline V gene, CDR1 is MNHEY and CDR2 is SMNVEV (reference sequence). The CDR3 runs 15 residues. Trimming removed 4 bases from V and 10 bases from J, with 17 bases in between. The CDR3 DNA reads as TGTGCCAGCAGTTCGTGGGAACAGGTGTACTCACCCCTCCACTTT. Protein sequence: CASSSWEQVYSPLHF.

This clonotype appeared many times. The chain employs TRBV20-1 and TRBJ2-1, with 8 bases identical to TRBD2. Losses at the gene ends were 3 bases for V and 4 bases for J; bases not matched to a gene: 2. From germline, CDR1 is DFQATT and CDR2 SNEGSKA (reference sequence). The CDR3 is 13 amino acids. CDR3 residues: CSASGTRYNEQFF. CDR3 DNA: TGCAGTGCTAGTGGGACTAGGTACAATGAGCAGTTCTTC.

This clonotype was detected many times. This chain connects TRBV6-6 to TRBJ2-5; D gene unclear. Germline V gives CDR1 MNHNY, CDR2 SVGAGI (reference sequence). This CDR3 has 11 amino acids. V was shortened by 3 bases and J by 5 bases, with 4 bases between the two germline ends. The CDR3 reads CASSYFETQYF. The DNA for the CDR3 is TGTGCCAGCAGTTATTTCGAGACCCAGTACTTC.

The sample holds a few counts of this clonotype. This chain links TRBV20-1 with TRBJ2-3; no clear D gene. This CDR3 is 15 amino acids long. In germline, CDR1 is DFQATT, CDR2 SNEGSKA (reference sequence). Trimming shortened V by 6 bases and J by 5 bases, and 21 bases separated the two germline ends. CDR3 nucleotides: TGCAGTGCCTACCCACACGGTGGGGAAGGAGATACGCAGTATTTT. The encoded protein is CSAYPHGGEGDTQYF.

The chain joins TRBV20-1 to TRBJ2-7; D not resolved. The germline V and J ends were trimmed by 6 bases and 3 bases, with 9 bases remaining between them. Germline loops: CDR1 DFQATT, CDR2 SNEGSKA (reference sequence). This CDR3 has 11 residues. The CDR3 here is CSARMGYEQYF. CDR3 DNA: TGCAGTGCGAGAATGGGCTACGAGCAGTACTTC.

The chain joins TRBV6-2 or TRBV6-3 to TRBJ1-3; D gene ambiguous. V dropped 6 bases and J dropped 2 bases, with 8 bases sitting between them. The germline CDR1 and CDR2 sequences are MNHEY and SVGEGT. The CDR3 runs 13 residues. CDR3 sequence reads: CASSPRPGNTIYF. CDR3 bases: TGTGCCAGCAGCCCACGACCTGGAAACACCATATATTTT.

The chain joins TRBV28 to TRBJ2-1; TRBD1 matches at 7 bases. Germline V gene data show CDR1 as MDHEN and CDR2 as SYDVKM. Trimming removed 7 bases from V and 7 bases from J; junction bases left unmatched: 7. The CDR3 length is 13 residues. The CDR3 region is CASTGGNGNEQFF. The DNA for the CDR3 is TGTGCCAGCACAGGGGGAAATGGTAATGAGCAGTTCTTC. Full variable domain (outside the CDR3, taken from reference TRBV28 and TRBJ2-1): DVKVTQSSRYLVKRTGEKVFLECVQDMDHENMFWYRQDPGLGLRLIYFSYDVKMKEKGDIPEGYSVSREKKERFSLILESASTNQTSMYLCASTGGNGNEQFFGPGTRLTVL.

This chain connects TRBV4-2 to TRBJ2-3; 7 bases match TRBD1. V shed 1 base, J shed 0 bases, and the junction held 1 base outside the gene matches. CDR1 and CDR2 (germline): LGHNA, YNFKEQ. This CDR3 contains 15 residues. The CDR3 loop is CASSQAGQSTDTQYF. CDR3 bases: TGTGCCAGCAGCCAAGCGGGACAGAGCACAGATACGCAGTATTTT.

The V gene is TRBV6-4, the J gene TRBJ1-1, with TRBD1 matching over 8 bases. The CDR3 is 14 amino acids. CDR1 and CDR2 (germline): MRHNA, SNTAGT. V lost 6 bases to trimming and J lost 5 bases; unmatched junction nucleotides: 8. The CDR3 spells CASSVDRGNTEAFF. The CDR3 nucleotides are TGTGCCAGCAGCGTTGACAGGGGTAATACTGAAGCTTTCTTT.

This sequence joins TRBV15 and TRBJ1-2; TRBD1 is a possible D gene (5 bases). This CDR3 contains 15 residues. Trimming pared 0 bases from V and 4 bases from J, leaving 12 bases between. Germline CDR1 LNHNV, CDR2 YYDKDF (reference sequence). The CDR3 sequence: CATSRDHDSFYGYTF. DNA for the CDR3: TGTGCCACCAGCAGAGATCACGACAGTTTCTATGGCTACACCTTC.

This clonotype was found many times. This chain uses TRBV5-1 with TRBJ2-2; D remains ambiguous. Germline V gene sequence: CDR1 SGHRS, CDR2 YFSETQ. The CDR3 runs 14 residues. V was cut by 0 bases and J by 1 base, with 4 bases left in between. CDR3: CASSLDLNTGELFF. As DNA, the CDR3 is TGCGCCAGCAGCTTGGACTTGAACACCGGGGAGCTGTTTTTT.

This clonotype came up many times. The chain joins TRBV7-2 to TRBJ1-4; D gene unclear. Trimming took 7 bases from V and 7 from J, leaving 19 bases between them. The germline V gene has CDR1 SGHTA and CDR2 FQGNSA. The CDR3 contains 15 residues. CDR3 in amino acids: CASTQTGTSGEKLFF. CDR3 DNA: TGTGCCAGCACCCAGACGGGAACAAGTGGTGAAAAACTGTTTTTT. Combining the CDR3 with reference TRBV7-2 and TRBJ1-4 gives the whole variable domain GAGVSQSPSNKVTEKGKDVELRCDPISGHTALYWYRQSLGQGLEFLIYFQGNSAPDKSGLPSDRFSAERTGGSVSTLTIQRTQQEDSAVYLCASTQTGTSGEKLFFGSGTQLSVL.

The sample holds a few counts of this clonotype. The chain combines TRBV18 with TRBJ2-7, with unresolved D. The CDR3 consists of 14 residues. V lost 4 bases and J lost 4, with 14 bases in between. The V gene's germline CDR1 is KGHSH and CDR2 LQKENI. The CDR3 reads CASSRTSPGYEQYF. DNA for the CDR3: TGTGCCAGCTCACGCACATCACCAGGATACGAGCAGTACTTC.

This clonotype was detected a few times. The CDR3 here is CASTLDRTEETQYF. For the CDR3, the DNA is TGTGCCAGCACCTTGGACAGGACAGAAGAGACCCAGTACTTC. The V call is TRBV2, the J call TRBJ2-5, with 7 bases identical to TRBD1. J gave up 3 bases and V 7 bases, and 8 bases lay outside the gene matches. The CDR3 sequence is 14 residues long. Germline V gene lookup returns CDR1 SNHLY and CDR2 FYNNEI.

A few counts support this clonotype. This sequence joins TRBV7-9 and TRBJ2-5, with 10 positions matching TRBD1. The CDR3 is 16 residues long. J gave up 4 bases and V 5 bases, and 10 bases lay outside the gene matches. Germline CDR1 and CDR2: SEHNR and FQNEAQ (reference sequence). For the CDR3, the DNA is TGTGCCAGCAGCCTCACCGGGACAGGGGTGGGAGAGACCCAGTACTTC. It translates to CASSLTGTGVGETQYF.

This chain links TRBV12-3 or TRBV12-4 with TRBJ2-2, with TRBD2 matching over 10 bases. The CDR3 sequence is 14 residues long. With 5 bases clipped from V and 6 bases from J, the junction kept 3 bases outside the gene matches. This CDR3 reads CASSGGLAAGELFF. The CDR3 nucleotides are TGTGCCAGCAGTGGTGGACTAGCGGCCGGGGAGCTGTTTTTT.